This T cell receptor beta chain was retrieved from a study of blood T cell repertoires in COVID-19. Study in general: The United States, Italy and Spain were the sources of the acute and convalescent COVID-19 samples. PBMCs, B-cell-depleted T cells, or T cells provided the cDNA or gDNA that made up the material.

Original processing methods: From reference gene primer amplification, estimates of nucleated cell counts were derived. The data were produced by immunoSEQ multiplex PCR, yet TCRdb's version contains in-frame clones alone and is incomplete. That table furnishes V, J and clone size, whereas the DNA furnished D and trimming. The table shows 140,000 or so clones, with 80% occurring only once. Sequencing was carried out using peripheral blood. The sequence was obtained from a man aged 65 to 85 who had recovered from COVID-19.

The CDR3: CASSFSGGPYEQYF. CDR3 sequence (DNA): TGTGCCAGCAGTTTCTCAGGGGGCCCCTACGAGCAGTACTTC. This chain connects TRBV6-5 to TRBJ2-7, with 8 bases identical to TRBD1. The CDR3 extends over 14 amino acids. The ends lost 4 bases at V and 2 bases at J; junction bases unmatched: 4. The germline V gene has CDR1 MNHEY and CDR2 SVGAGI.